This entry lists 23 T cell receptor beta chains sequenced from one sample in a study of T cell responses to AZD1222 COVID-19 vaccine. Profiling relied on immunoSEQ multiplex PCR, and the TCRdb table lists in-frame clones only, not all of them. This table holds 95,000 to 130,000 clones, approximately 83% found once. The sequenced sample was peripheral blood, obtained on day 0 of MenACWY control vaccination. Source of these receptors: an adult in good health.

V usage is TRBV15 and J usage is TRBJ1-4; TRBD1 matches 9 bases. The germline CDR1 and CDR2 sequences are LNHNV and YYDKDF (reference sequence). The CDR3 consists of 15 residues. V gave up 3 bases and J gave up 6 bases; unmatched junction bases: 5. The DNA for the CDR3 is TGTGCCACCAGCAGGAGCCGGGACAGGGATGAAAAACTGTTTTTT. Protein sequence: CATSRSRDRDEKLFF.

J is TRBJ2-1 and V is TRBV4-3, with 11 bases identical to TRBD2. This CDR3 contains 17 residues. Germline CDR1 is LGHNA and CDR2 is YSLEER. The V segment lost 3 bases and the J segment 9 bases; nucleotides outside the gene matches: 13. DNA of the CDR3: TGCGCCAGCAGCCACCTTAGCGGGGGGGCCTTTAGGGGTGAGCAGTTCTTC. Translation gives CASSHLSGGAFRGEQFF.

The chain employs TRBV7-9 and TRBJ2-5; the D gene is possibly TRBD2 (5 bases). This CDR3 region has 14 residues. Trimming cost V 6 bases and J 1 base, with 12 bases left between them. Germline CDR1 reads SEHNR; CDR2 reads FQNEAQ (reference sequence). CDR3 DNA: TGTGCCAGCAGTCGGGCGGGTATCCAAGAGACCCAGTACTTC. Amino acids: CASSRAGIQETQYF.

CDR3 in amino acids: CASSSPPGRSYPDTQYF. CDR3 DNA sequence: TGTGCCAGCAGCTCCCCTCCGGGACGGAGTTATCCAGATACGCAGTATTTT. The gene calls are TRBV7-2 and TRBJ2-3, with D tentatively TRBD1 or TRBD2 (5 bases each). V dropped 4 bases and J dropped 4 bases, with 21 bases sitting between them. Germline CDR1 is SGHTA and CDR2 is FQGNSA. CDR3 size: 17 residues.

J is TRBJ2-3 and V is TRBV4-1; TRBD2 agrees at 10 bases. There are 16 residues in the CDR3. CDR1 and CDR2 (germline): MGHRA, YSYEKL. With 2 bases clipped from V and 2 bases from J, the junction kept 4 bases outside the gene matches. In nucleotides, the CDR3 is TGCGCCAGCAGCCAACTAGCGGGGGAGTACACAGATACGCAGTATTTT. Translation: CASSQLAGEYTDTQYF.

The chain couples TRBV6-5 to TRBJ1-2, with 8 nucleotides matching TRBD1. Germline CDR1 and CDR2: MNHEY and SVGAGI. This CDR3 spans 15 amino acids. Trimming took 5 bases from V and 5 from J; bases not matched to a gene: 10. The CDR3: CASSTPGGPGYGYTF. CDR3 in DNA: TGTGCCAGCAGTACCCCAGGGGGCCCGGGGTATGGCTACACCTTC.

V and J are TRBV3-1 (or the pseudogene TRBV3-2) and TRBJ2-7, with D hard to call. Between the trimmed V and J ends, which lost 1 base and 1 base, there was a span of 14 bases. Germline CDR1 LGHDT, CDR2 YNNKEL (reference sequence). The CDR3 runs 16 residues. CDR3 sequence: CASSQGLATKSYEQYF. CDR3 nucleotides: TGTGCCAGCAGCCAAGGGTTGGCGACAAAATCCTACGAGCAGTACTTC.

The genes are TRBV11-3 and TRBJ2-7; weak D call: TRBD2 (6 bases). CDR3 length: 13 amino acids. The V end lost 5 bases, the J end lost 7 bases, and 15 bases lay between the germline ends. Germline V lookup: CDR1 SGHNT, CDR2 YENEEA. The CDR3 bases are TGTGCCAGCAGCGCGGGGACCACGGGGGAGCAGTACTTC. Protein product: CASSAGTTGEQYF. The complete variable domain, with remaining parts taken from reference TRBV11-3 and TRBJ2-7, reads EAGVVQSPRYKIIEKKQPVAFWCNPISGHNTLYWYLQNLGQGPELLIRYENEEAVDDSQLPKDRFSAERLKGVDSTLKIQPAELGDSAVYLCASSAGTTGEQYFGPGTRLTVT.

The chain joins TRBV2 to TRBJ2-3; 7 nucleotides agree with TRBD1. CDR1 and CDR2 (germline): SNHLY, FYNNEI. The CDR3 has 12 amino acids. J was trimmed by 9 bases and V by 4 bases; bases with no gene match: 4. CDR3: CASSGRGQTQYF. The CDR3 nucleotides are TGTGCCAGCAGTGGAAGGGGACAGACGCAGTATTTT.

V usage is TRBV5-8 and J usage is TRBJ1-5; D gene unclear. Germline CDR1 SGHTS, CDR2 YDEGEE. The length of the CDR3 is 15 residues. V lost 1 base, J lost 1 base, and 9 bases lay in between. Here the CDR3 reads CASSLRLASNQPQHF. CDR3 sequence (DNA): TGTGCCAGCAGCTTGCGACTCGCGAGCAATCAGCCCCAGCATTTT.

The chain combines TRBV5-5 with TRBJ2-3; perhaps D is TRBD1 or TRBD2 (5 bases each). Germline V gives CDR1 SGHKS, CDR2 YYEKEE (reference sequence). The CDR3 covers 15 residues. Trimming took 0 bases from V and 0 from J, leaving 8 bases between them. This CDR3 reads CASSLGGVSTDTQYF. The CDR3 bases are TGTGCCAGCAGCTTGGGAGGGGTAAGCACAGATACGCAGTATTTT.

The chain has TRBV3-1 (or the pseudogene TRBV3-2) and TRBJ1-5; no clear D gene. Trimming cost V 3 bases and J 3 bases, with 9 bases left between them. This CDR3 comprises 14 residues. CDR1 and CDR2 from the germline V gene are LGHDT and YNNKEL (reference sequence). Here the CDR3 DNA reads TGTGCCAGCAGCCAGTCAGTTGCCAATCAGCCCCAGCATTTT. It specifies CASSQSVANQPQHF.

The chain couples TRBV5-6 to TRBJ1-5; no clear D gene. This CDR3 has 15 residues. CDR1 and CDR2 from the germline V gene are SGHDT and YYEEEE. The V end lost 3 bases, the J end lost 7 bases, and 17 bases lay between the germline ends. The CDR3 DNA reads as TGTGCCAGCAGCTCGGACGCCTCTCTAACCCAGCCCCAGCATTTT. Residues: CASSSDASLTQPQHF. The full variable domain, with the rest looked up from reference TRBV5-6 and TRBJ1-5, is DAGVTQSPTHLIKTRGQQVTLRCSPKSGHDTVSWYQQALGQGPQFIFQYYEEEERQRGNFPDRFSGHQFPNYSSELNVNALLLGDSALYLCASSSDASLTQPQHFGDGTRLSIL.

CDR3 nucleotides: TGTGCCAGCAGCCGTACCACCGGAAACACCATATATTTT. Amino acids: CASSRTTGNTIYF. The chain has TRBV12-3 or TRBV12-4 and TRBJ1-3; D is undetermined. The CDR3 runs 13 residues. V dropped 6 bases and J dropped 4 bases, with 10 bases sitting between them.

J is TRBJ2-7 and V is TRBV7-3; 7 nucleotides agree with TRBD1. The CDR3 runs 14 residues. CDR1 is SGHTA, CDR2 FQGTGA, per germline. Trimming at V came to 5 bases and at J to 6 bases, leaving 10 bases not matched to a gene. DNA for the CDR3: TGTGCCAGCAGCGAGGGACCCCGGGACAGCGAGCAGTACTTC. Translated: CASSEGPRDSEQYF.

This clone was observed a single time. The rearrangement uses TRBV10-3 and TRBJ2-2; TRBD1 matches at 8 bases. CDR1 ENHRY and CDR2 SYGVKD come from the germline V gene. Trimming cost V 6 bases and J 1 base; bases outside gene matches: 4. The CDR3 consists of 15 residues. CDR3 loop: CAISAGTGNTGELFF. The DNA for the CDR3 is TGTGCCATCAGCGCCGGGACAGGGAACACCGGGGAGCTGTTTTTT.

V and J are TRBV6-5 and TRBJ1-2, with a weak D call TRBD1 (6 bases). Germline V gene data show CDR1 as MNHEY and CDR2 as SVGAGI. CDR3 length equals 15 residues. Trimming removed 5 bases at V and 6 bases at J, with 19 bases between. The CDR3 DNA sequence: TGTGCCAGCAGTAGGGACTTAGGGGGTGGTAATGGCTACACCTTC. This gives the protein CASSRDLGGGNGYTF.

The J gene is TRBJ1-6, the V gene TRBV19, with 7 bases lining up with TRBD1. Germline-derived CDR1 and CDR2 are LNHDA and SQIVND (reference sequence). The CDR3 consists of 13 residues. J lost 8 bases, V lost 9 bases, and 7 bases had no gene match. The CDR3 nucleotides read TGTGCCAGGACAGGGTGGGTGGATTCACCCCTCCACTTT. Its protein is CARTGWVDSPLHF.

V and J are TRBV11-1 and TRBJ2-1; unclear D gene. The CDR3 is 16 amino acids. The V end lost 2 bases, the J end lost 0 bases, and 11 bases lay between the germline ends. CDR1 SGHAT and CDR2 FQDESV come from the germline V gene (reference sequence). CDR3 sequence: CASSLNLGSSYNEQFF. CDR3 DNA sequence: TGTGCCAGCAGCTTAAATTTAGGCAGCTCCTACAATGAGCAGTTCTTC.

V usage is TRBV6-8 and J usage is TRBJ1-1; D ambiguous. Deletions cut 2 bases from V and 1 base from J, with 23 bases between. Germline CDR1 and CDR2: MNHGY and SAAAGT. This CDR3 has 19 residues. CDR3 in DNA: TGTGCCAGCAGTTACCGAGCGGAACCTAAAGCACGGAGGAACACTGAAGCTTTCTTT. Translated, it gives CASSYRAEPKARRNTEAFF.

This sequence joins TRBV4-3 and TRBJ1-2; D is unclear. Germline values: CDR1 LGHNA, CDR2 YSLEER. V was pared by 0 bases and J by 2 bases, with 10 bases between. The CDR3 covers 15 residues. The CDR3 region has the DNA TGCGCCAGCAGCCAAGAACAGTATACGAACTATGGCTACACCTTC. Amino acid sequence: CASSQEQYTNYGYTF.

V and J are TRBV4-1 and TRBJ1-2, with 8 positions matching TRBD1. V lost 2 bases to trimming and J lost 6 bases; unmatched junction nucleotides: 5. The germline gives CDR1 MGHRA, CDR2 YSYEKL. There are 14 residues in the CDR3. In DNA, the CDR3 is TGCGCCAGCAGCCAACAACAGGGGGGGAATGGCTACACCTTC. It codes for CASSQQQGGNGYTF.

This clone showed up just a few times. The chain couples TRBV11-2 to TRBJ1-6; D not certain. The CDR3 spans 18 residues. V gave up 5 bases and J gave up 0 bases, with 17 bases separating them. Per the germline V gene, CDR1 is SGHAT and CDR2 is FQNNGV. The CDR3, as DNA: TGTGCCAGCAGCCCCCTGGCAGGCCTAAGCTCCTATAATTCACCCCTCCACTTT. Protein sequence: CASSPLAGLSSYNSPLHF.